The clone carrying this TCR beta chain showed up just a few times. The data were obtained in a study of T-cell memory formation after mild COVID-19. Study-level information: In these data, TCR clusters were largely donor specific.

TCR alpha and TCR beta cDNA libraries carrying sample barcodes and UMIs came from 5'RACE with constant-segment primers. TCRdb reprocessed the 5' RACE reads with MiXCR, giving one entry per CDR3 protein. The sample holds 250,000 to 400,000 distinct CDR3 sequences, roughly an eighth seen once. CDR3 length equals 11 residues. Trimming removed 5 bases from V and 11 bases from J, with 15 bases in between. In germline, CDR1 is DFQATT, CDR2 SNEGSKA (reference sequence). Sequencing used PBMCs or a T cell subset sorted from them (not recorded which). The rearrangement links TRBV20-1 to TRBJ2-5; D is unresolved. This TCR was sampled from a man in his late teens or twenties who had mild COVID-19 (a few samples of this study predate the infection). Cell type and time point are not known. The CDR3 is CSAPLSNIQYF. In DNA, the CDR3 is TGCAGTGCTCCCCTGAGTAACATACAGTACTTC.